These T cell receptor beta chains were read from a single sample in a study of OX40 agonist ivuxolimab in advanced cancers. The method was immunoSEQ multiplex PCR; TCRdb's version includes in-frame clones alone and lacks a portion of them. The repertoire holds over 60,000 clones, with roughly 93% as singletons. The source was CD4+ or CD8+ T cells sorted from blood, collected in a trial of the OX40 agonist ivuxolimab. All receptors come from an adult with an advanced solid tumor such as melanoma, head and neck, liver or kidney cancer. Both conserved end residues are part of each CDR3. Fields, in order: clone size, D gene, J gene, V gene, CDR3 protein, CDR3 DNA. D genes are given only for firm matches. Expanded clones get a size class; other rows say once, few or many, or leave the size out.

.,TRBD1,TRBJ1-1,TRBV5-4,CASSQQGGNTEAFF,TGTGCCAGCAGCCAACAGGGGGGAAACACTGAAGCTTTCTTT
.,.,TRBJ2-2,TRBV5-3,CARSLVGRSGELFF,TGTGCCAGAAGCTTGGTGGGACGCTCCGGGGAGCTGTTTTTT
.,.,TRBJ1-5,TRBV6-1,CASSEAGLLGNQPQHF,TGTGCCAGCAGTGAAGCAGGGCTCTTGGGCAATCAGCCCCAGCATTTT
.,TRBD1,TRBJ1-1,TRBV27,CASTRTGDMNTEAFF,TGTGCCAGCACCAGGACAGGGGACATGAACACTGAAGCTTTCTTT
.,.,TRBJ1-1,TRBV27,CASSTHVALAMNTEAFF,TGTGCCAGCAGTACCCACGTGGCACTGGCAATGAACACTGAAGCTTTCTTT
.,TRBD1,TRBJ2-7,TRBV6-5,CASSYSRTGNTYEQYF,TGTGCCAGCAGTTACTCGAGGACAGGGAACACCTACGAGCAGTACTTC
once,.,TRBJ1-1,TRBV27,CASSLSGSMNTEAFF,TGTGCCAGCAGTTTATCGGGTAGCATGAACACTGAAGCTTTCTTT
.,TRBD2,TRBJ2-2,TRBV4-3,CASSQDEGLAGRGGELFF,TGCGCCAGCAGCCAAGATGAAGGACTAGCGGGGCGGGGCGGGGAGCTGTTTTTT
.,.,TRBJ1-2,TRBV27,CASTPGGGSIYGYTF,TGTGCCAGTACTCCTGGAGGGGGGAGCATCTATGGCTACACCTTC
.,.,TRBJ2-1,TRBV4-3,CASSSGLPSEQFF,TGCGCCAGCAGCTCGGGACTTCCCAGTGAGCAGTTCTTC
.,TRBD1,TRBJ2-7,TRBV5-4,CASSPGQGRAYEQYF,TGTGCCAGCAGCCCCGGACAGGGGCGAGCCTACGAGCAGTACTTC